This T cell receptor (beta chain) was recovered during a study of regulatory T cells in long-lasting Graves disease. Study-wide results and caveats: TCR diversity was lower in persistent than newly diagnosed Graves' disease.

Arm-PCR with iRepertoire HTBI primers amplified the CDR3 regions for these TCR beta libraries. TCRdb redid the calling of the multiplex PCR reads with MiXCR, one entry per CDR3 protein. This sample has fewer than 350,000 distinct CDR3 sequences, with 15% to 20% found just once. In this sample, this clonotype turned up many times. What it recognizes is unknown. The time point denotes: newly diagnosed GD, antithyroid drugs for less than 3 months. Extracted RNA from PBMCs served as the source of the TCR library. Material: peripheral blood mononuclear cells (PBMCs), obtained at new diagnosis, from a patient treated with antithyroid drugs. This TCR came from a female donor with Graves disease.

CDR3 in DNA: TGCGCCAGCAGCTTTCCCGGACAGGTTGAAGCTTTCTTT. As protein: CASSFPGQVEAFF. The rearrangement uses TRBV5-1 and TRBJ1-1, with TRBD1 matching over 7 bases. Germline V lookup: CDR1 SGHRS, CDR2 YFSETQ. The length of the CDR3 is 13 residues. Losses at the gene ends were 2 bases for V and 7 bases for J; bases not matched to a gene: 5.